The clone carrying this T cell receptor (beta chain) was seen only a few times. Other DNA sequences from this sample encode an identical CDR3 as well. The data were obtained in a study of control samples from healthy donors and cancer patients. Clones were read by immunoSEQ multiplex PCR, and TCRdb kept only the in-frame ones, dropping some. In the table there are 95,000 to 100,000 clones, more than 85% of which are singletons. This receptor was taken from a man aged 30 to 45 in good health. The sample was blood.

The CDR3 DNA sequence: TGTGCCAGCAGCTTAGTAGCGGGGAACACCGGGGAGCTGTTTTTT. The encoded protein is CASSLVAGNTGELFF. The rearrangement uses TRBV7-8 and TRBJ2-2, with 7 bases identical to TRBD2. CDR3 size: 15 residues. The germline gives CDR1 SGHVS, CDR2 FQNEAQ. With 1 base clipped from V and 1 base from J, the junction kept 0 bases outside the gene matches.